Included here is one T cell receptor (beta chain) sequence, with context. Its antigen is not identified. The sample originates from a study of blood T cells in healthy people across ages. Study-level points and caveats: CMV infection status of these donors was not known.

V dropped 8 bases and J dropped 3 bases, with 13 bases sitting between them. The CDR3 sequence is 13 residues long. The donors, aged 6 to 90, were healthy Caucasians from Russia. About 10 milliliters of peripheral blood were drawn from each donor. A second roughly 6 to 11 cycle PCR used barcoded and J-beta primers. One entry per CDR3 protein, called by TCRdb with MiXCR from the 5' RACE reads. This repertoire shows some 730,000 distinct CDR3 sequences, 22% found once; its top ten account for less than 25%. Sequenced input: blood. This TCR derives from a man in his sixties or seventies in good health. The gene calls are TRBV12-3 or TRBV12-4 and TRBJ1-1; D is perhaps TRBD1 (5 bases). The CDR3 here is CASLQVGDTEAFF. CDR3 nucleotides: TGTGCCAGCTTACAGGTGGGAGACACTGAAGCTTTCTTT.